This T cell receptor beta chain was sequenced for a study of T cells after somatic rescue of genetic block. The count of this clone is one. The ends were cut back, 1 base at V and 4 bases at J, with 14 bases in the middle. Germline CDR1 reads SGHRS; CDR2 reads YFSETQ. The CDR3 consists of 15 residues. Generated by immunoSEQ multiplex PCR, the TCRdb table keeps only in-frame clones and is missing some. The sample consists of some 90,000 clones, 70% to 90% of them appearing once. The clonotype comes from a woman aged 18-29 years. The specimen was peripheral blood mononuclear cells (PBMCs). The rearrangement uses TRBV5-1 and TRBJ1-1; a weak D match, TRBD1 (5 bases). The chain's CDR3 is CASSLYGEGSTEAFF. The CDR3 nucleotides are TGCGCCAGCAGCTTGTACGGGGAGGGGAGCACTGAAGCTTTCTTT.